The next 24 T cell receptor beta chains were all read from a single sample in a study of blood T cell repertoires in COVID-19. TCRdb's table, derived via immunoSEQ multiplex PCR, lists solely in-frame clones and lacks some. The sample lists about 240,000 clones; around 86% were seen once. The sequencing sample was made of peripheral blood. The receptors originated from a woman in her sixties with active or convalescent COVID-19.

This clone is a singleton in its sample. V gene TRBV30 combines with J gene TRBJ2-3, with 7 bases aligning to TRBD1. CDR3 size: 15 residues. Germline lookup yields CDR1 GTSNPN and CDR2 SVGIG (reference sequence). The junction had 9 bases not matched to a gene; V was cut back by 0 bases and J by 6 bases. The chain's CDR3 is CAWSVIDRDGDTQYF. The CDR3 DNA sequence: TGTGCCTGGAGTGTAATCGACAGGGATGGTGATACGCAGTATTTT. The full variable domain, its missing parts supplied by reference TRBV30 and TRBJ2-3, is SQTIHQWPATLVQPVGSPLSLECTVEGTSNPNLYWYRQAAGRGLQLLFYSVGIGQISSEVPQNLSASRPQDRQFILSSKKLLLSDSGFYLCAWSVIDRDGDTQYFGPGTRLTVL.

This chain joins TRBV7-9 and TRBJ1-1; 7 bases map to TRBD1. Germline CDR1 and CDR2: SEHNR and FQNEAQ (reference sequence). The trim removed 1 base at V and 0 bases at J, leaving 5 bases unmatched. This CDR3 is built from 16 residues. The CDR3 sequence: CASSLGGTAMNTEAFF. CDR3 in DNA: TGTGCCAGCAGCTTAGGTGGGACAGCCATGAACACTGAAGCTTTCTTT.

This chain connects TRBV2 to TRBJ2-1; D perhaps matches TRBD2 (6 bases). Trimming stripped 4 bases from V and 2 bases from J, with 9 bases between. Looked up from germline, CDR1 is SNHLY and CDR2 is FYNNEI. This CDR3 contains 14 residues. CDR3 in amino acids: CASSVGGTYNEQFF. CDR3 DNA: TGTGCCAGCAGTGTGGGGGGTACCTACAATGAGCAGTTCTTC.

This clone was detected a few times. J is TRBJ1-1 and V is TRBV12-3 or TRBV12-4, with 8 bases identical to TRBD1. This CDR3 has 13 residues. V lost 4 bases, J lost 11 bases, and 9 bases stayed unmatched. The CDR3 here is CASSYRTGREAFF. CDR3 DNA sequence: TGTGCCAGCAGTTATAGGACAGGGCGAGAGGCTTTCTTT.

V and J are TRBV23-1 and TRBJ1-1, with 10 bases aligning to TRBD1. TRBV23-1 is labeled an ORF, and its function is uncertain. V gave up 11 bases and J gave up 6 bases; unmatched junction bases: 9. This CDR3 is 13 amino acids long. The CDR3 sequence: CAGTGQGTSEAFF. The CDR3 region has the DNA TGCGCCGGAACGGGACAGGGGACGTCTGAAGCTTTCTTT.

This chain joins TRBV19 and TRBJ1-1, with TRBD1 matching 8 bases. This CDR3 comprises 16 residues. The V and J ends lost 5 bases and 0 bases, in that order; junction bases with no gene match: 8. Germline CDR1 and CDR2: LNHDA and SQIVND (reference sequence). CDR3 sequence reads: CASSPRDRLMNTEAFF. CDR3 DNA sequence: TGTGCCAGTAGTCCCCGGGACAGGTTGATGAACACTGAAGCTTTCTTT.

This clone was observed many times. The gene calls are TRBV4-1 and TRBJ1-1, with D tentatively TRBD1 (6 bases). The CDR3 is 14 amino acids. CDR1 and CDR2 from the germline V gene are MGHRA and YSYEKL. V shed 7 bases and J shed 5 bases, with 17 bases lying between them. The CDR3: CASTPRGAETEAFF. The CDR3, as DNA: TGCGCCAGCACCCCCAGGGGCGCTGAGACTGAAGCTTTCTTT.

This clone was recorded a few times. Here the CDR3 reads CASSLSSGGALDGYTF. In DNA form, the CDR3 reads TGTGCCAGCAGTTTATCCTCAGGGGGCGCCTTAGATGGCTACACCTTC. The gene calls are TRBV27 and TRBJ1-2; 8 bases are a match to TRBD1. Germline CDR1 reads MNHEY; CDR2 reads SMNVEV (reference sequence). The CDR3 is 16 residues long. Germline trimming cut 0 bases from V and 6 bases from J; bases unmatched to any gene: 9.

The chain combines TRBV2 with TRBJ2-7, with TRBD2 matching 9 bases. The CDR3 has 13 amino acids. J lost 7 bases, V lost 4 bases, and 5 bases had no gene match. Germline assignment: CDR1 SNHLY and CDR2 FYNNEI. As DNA, the CDR3 is TGTGCCAGCAGTGTGTCGCTAGCGGGGGAGCAGTACTTC. Protein product: CASSVSLAGEQYF.

This rearrangement joins TRBV5-1 to TRBJ2-2; TRBD1 is a possible D gene (6 bases). Germline V CDR1 and CDR2: SGHRS, YFSETQ. V was trimmed by 0 bases and J by 1 base, leaving 10 bases between them. The CDR3 loop spans 16 amino acids. This CDR3 is CASSLVTGVNTGELFF. The CDR3 DNA reads as TGCGCCAGCAGCTTGGTGACAGGCGTGAACACCGGGGAGCTGTTTTTT. Based on the CDR3 plus reference TRBV5-1 and TRBJ2-2, the full variable domain is KAGVTQTPRYLIKTRGQQVTLSCSPISGHRSVSWYQQTPGQGLQFLFEYFSETQRNKGNFPGRFSGRQFSNSRSEMNVSTLELGDSALYLCASSLVTGVNTGELFFGEGSRLTVL.

The sample holds one count of this clone. The CDR3 DNA is TGTGCCAGCTCACCAGGGCCCTATGGCCCTGAAGCTTTCTTT. This encodes CASSPGPYGPEAFF. The J gene is TRBJ1-1, the V gene TRBV18, with no clear D. V was trimmed by 2 bases and J by 6 bases, leaving 13 bases between them. Looked up from germline, CDR1 is KGHSH and CDR2 is LQKENI. The CDR3 loop spans 14 amino acids.

The gene calls are TRBV7-6 and TRBJ1-1, with 7 bases identical to TRBD1. The CDR3 loop spans 18 amino acids. Germline V gives CDR1 SGHVS, CDR2 FNYEAQ. The junction had 18 bases not matched to a gene; V was cut back by 5 bases and J by 3 bases. In DNA form, the CDR3 reads TGTGCCAGCAGCCTTACCCTTCTCAGGAGGGGGCGAGACACTGAAGCTTTCTTT. Translating gives CASSLTLLRRGRDTEAFF.

J is TRBJ2-3 and V is TRBV7-6; D not resolved. The CDR3 consists of 13 residues. Trimming stripped 0 bases from V and 11 bases from J, with 12 bases between. Germline V gives CDR1 SGHVS, CDR2 FNYEAQ. This CDR3 is CASSLAGYSWQYF. DNA for the CDR3: TGTGCCAGCAGCTTAGCTGGGTACAGTTGGCAGTATTTT.

V gene TRBV6-5 combines with J gene TRBJ1-2, with 9 bases identical to TRBD1. The CDR3 spans 15 residues. The germline V gene encodes CDR1 MNHEY and CDR2 SVGAGI. V lost 6 bases, J lost 5 bases, and 10 bases stayed unmatched. The CDR3 nucleotides are TGTGCCAGCAGACCTCGACAGGGGGGACTATATGGCTACACCTTC. This codes for CASRPRQGGLYGYTF.

The chain joins TRBV3-1 (or the pseudogene TRBV3-2) to TRBJ1-2; TRBD1 matches at 7 bases. Trimming at V came to 1 base and at J to 8 bases, leaving 13 bases not matched to a gene. Looked up from germline, CDR1 is LGHDT and CDR2 is YNNKEL (reference sequence). This CDR3 contains 16 residues. In DNA form, the CDR3 reads TGTGCCAGCAGCCAAGGAGTAAGGGGGCGGGTTCAAGGCTACACCTTC. Translated, it gives CASSQGVRGRVQGYTF.

The chain employs TRBV5-1 and TRBJ1-4, with D possibly being TRBD1 (5 bases). Trimming shortened V by 4 bases and J by 3 bases, and 7 bases separated the two germline ends. The CDR3 is 13 residues long. Germline V gene lookup returns CDR1 SGHRS and CDR2 YFSETQ. The CDR3 spells CASSRQPNEKLFF. CDR3 nucleotide sequence: TGCGCCAGCAGCCGACAGCCTAATGAAAAACTGTTTTTT. The full variable domain, rest sourced from reference TRBV5-1 and TRBJ1-4, is KAGVTQTPRYLIKTRGQQVTLSCSPISGHRSVSWYQQTPGQGLQFLFEYFSETQRNKGNFPGRFSGRQFSNSRSEMNVSTLELGDSALYLCASSRQPNEKLFFGSGTQLSVL.

This clone was counted between two and nine times. This chain joins TRBV27 and TRBJ1-4; D is uncertain. The CDR3 totals 17 residues. V was pared by 3 bases and J by 3 bases, with 17 bases between. Germline CDR1 and CDR2: MNHEY and SMNVEV (reference sequence). CDR3 sequence reads: CASSLAARHMANEKLFF. CDR3 nucleotide sequence: TGTGCCAGCAGTTTGGCGGCCCGCCATATGGCTAATGAAAAACTGTTTTTT.

The chain couples TRBV4-1 to TRBJ1-4; 7 nucleotides match TRBD1. V gave up 2 bases and J gave up 8 bases; unmatched junction bases: 5. This CDR3 spans 14 amino acids. The germline CDR1 and CDR2 sequences are MGHRA and YSYEKL. This chain's CDR3 is CASSQRQGGEKLFF. The CDR3 DNA follows: TGCGCCAGCAGCCAAAGACAGGGTGGGGAAAAACTGTTTTTT.

This clone was counted only a few times. V gene TRBV4-1 combines with J gene TRBJ2-5; D uncertain. The length of the CDR3 is 17 residues. The germline V gene encodes CDR1 MGHRA and CDR2 YSYEKL. V gave up 1 base and J gave up 5 bases, with 20 bases separating them. The CDR3 spells CASSQALRVLGRETQYF. The CDR3 DNA reads TGCGCCAGCAGCCAAGCCCTACGGGTCCTAGGTCGGGAGACCCAGTACTTC.

The chain joins TRBV14 to TRBJ1-2; tentative D call: TRBD1 (5 bases). Trimming removed 5 bases from V and 2 bases from J, with 15 bases in between. Germline values: CDR1 SGHDN, CDR2 FVKESK. CDR3 length equals 15 residues. In nucleotides, the CDR3 is TGTGCCAGCAGCGGCGGGGTAGGGGCCAACTATGGCTACACCTTC. Protein product: CASSGGVGANYGYTF. Looking up the rest from reference TRBV14 and TRBJ1-2 gives the full variable domain: EAGVTQFPSHSVIEKGQTVTLRCDPISGHDNLYWYRRVMGKEIKFLLHFVKESKQDESGMPNNRFLAERTGGTYSTLKVQPAELEDSGVYFCASSGGVGANYGYTFGSGTRLTVV.

This chain joins TRBV14 and TRBJ1-1, with D tentatively TRBD1 (6 bases). This CDR3 contains 13 residues. The germline gives CDR1 SGHDN, CDR2 FVKESK. Deletions cut 6 bases from V and 2 bases from J, with 10 bases between. The CDR3 coding sequence is TGTGCCAGCAGGACAGGATTAAACACTGAAGCTTTCTTT. It encodes CASRTGLNTEAFF. Full variable domain (outside the CDR3, taken from reference TRBV14 and TRBJ1-1): EAGVTQFPSHSVIEKGQTVTLRCDPISGHDNLYWYRRVMGKEIKFLLHFVKESKQDESGMPNNRFLAERTGGTYSTLKVQPAELEDSGVYFCASRTGLNTEAFFGQGTRLTVV.

The rearrangement uses TRBV4-2 and TRBJ1-6; D uncertain. This CDR3 has 17 amino acids. Germline V gives CDR1 LGHNA, CDR2 YNFKEQ. V was shortened by 1 base and J by 0 bases, with 10 bases between the two germline ends. CDR3 nucleotides: TGTGCCAGCAGCCAAGCGTCAGCGAGCTCCTATAATTCACCCCTCCACTTT. Translating gives CASSQASASSYNSPLHF.

The V and J genes are TRBV19 and TRBJ1-2; D unresolved. Germline values: CDR1 LNHDA, CDR2 SQIVND (reference sequence). The CDR3 length is 15 residues. V lost 6 bases and J 4 bases, leaving 18 bases between the germline ends. The CDR3 DNA reads TGTGCCAGTAGCCTAGAGACTGCTAGTGGCTATGGCTACACCTTC. Residues: CASSLETASGYGYTF. Supplemented by reference TRBV19 and TRBJ1-2, the full variable domain reads DGGITQSPKYLFRKEGQNVTLSCEQNLNHDAMYWYRQDPGQGLRLIYYSQIVNDFQKGDIAEGYSVSREKKESFPLTVTSAQKNPTAFYLCASSLETASGYGYTFGSGTRLTVV.

The genes are TRBV27 and TRBJ2-7; 8 bases map to TRBD1. V shed 5 bases and J 4 bases; nucleotides not matched to a gene: 16. Germline values: CDR1 MNHEY, CDR2 SMNVEV (reference sequence). The CDR3 is 17 residues long. CDR3 sequence (DNA): TGTGCCAGCAGTCCACTGGGACAGGTCGGGATTCATTACGAGCAGTACTTC. Translated: CASSPLGQVGIHYEQYF.